This T cell receptor beta chain appears in the sequencing data of a study of blood T cell repertoires in COVID-19. Study summary: The study drew acute and convalescent COVID-19 samples from the United States, Italy and Spain. PBMCs, B-cell-depleted T cells, or T cells were the source of the cDNA or gDNA that made up the material.

Per the original methods: Researchers report that nucleated cell counts were estimated from reference gene primer amplification. Clones were read by immunoSEQ multiplex PCR, and TCRdb kept only the in-frame ones, dropping some. V and J calls and clone size are those listed in that table; D and trimming were worked out from the DNA. In the table there are about 97,000 clones, 81% of which are singletons. This CDR3 contains 13 residues. V lost 2 bases, J lost 8 bases, and 7 bases lay in between. Per the germline V gene, CDR1 is MNHEY and CDR2 is SMNVEV (reference sequence). In its sample, this clone was seen a few times. Distinct nucleotide sequences in the sample also encode this CDR3.

The sequenced material came from peripheral blood. The TCR comes from a man aged 60 to 69 with acute or convalescent COVID-19. The chain recombines TRBV27 with TRBJ1-6, with D possibly matching TRBD1 (5 bases). CDR3 loop: CASSLRDYSPLHF. CDR3 DNA: TGTGCCAGCAGTTTAAGGGACTATTCACCCCTCCACTTT.